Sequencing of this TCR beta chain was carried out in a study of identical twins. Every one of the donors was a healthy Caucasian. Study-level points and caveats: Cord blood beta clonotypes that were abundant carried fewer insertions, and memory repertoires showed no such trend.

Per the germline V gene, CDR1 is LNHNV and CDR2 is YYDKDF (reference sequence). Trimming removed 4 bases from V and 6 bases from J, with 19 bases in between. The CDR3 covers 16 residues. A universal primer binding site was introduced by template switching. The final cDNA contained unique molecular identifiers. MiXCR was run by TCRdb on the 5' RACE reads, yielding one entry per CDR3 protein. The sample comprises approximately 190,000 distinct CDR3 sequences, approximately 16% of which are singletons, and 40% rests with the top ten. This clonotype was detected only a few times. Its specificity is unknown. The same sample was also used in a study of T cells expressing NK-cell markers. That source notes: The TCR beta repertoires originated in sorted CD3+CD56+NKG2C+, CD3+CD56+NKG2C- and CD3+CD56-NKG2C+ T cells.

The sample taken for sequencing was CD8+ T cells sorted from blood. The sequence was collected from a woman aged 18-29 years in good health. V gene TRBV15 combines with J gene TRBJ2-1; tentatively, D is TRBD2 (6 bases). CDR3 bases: TGTGCCACCAGCAATAGTCCCGGACGGCGGGGCAATGAGCAGTTCTTC. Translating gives CATSNSPGRRGNEQFF. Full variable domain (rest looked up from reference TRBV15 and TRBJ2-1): DAMVIQNPRYQVTQFGKPVTLSCSQTLNHNVMYWYQQKSSQAPKLLFHYYDKDFNNEADTPDNFQSRRPNTSFCFLDIRSPGLGDTAMYLCATSNSPGRRGNEQFFGPGTRLTVL.